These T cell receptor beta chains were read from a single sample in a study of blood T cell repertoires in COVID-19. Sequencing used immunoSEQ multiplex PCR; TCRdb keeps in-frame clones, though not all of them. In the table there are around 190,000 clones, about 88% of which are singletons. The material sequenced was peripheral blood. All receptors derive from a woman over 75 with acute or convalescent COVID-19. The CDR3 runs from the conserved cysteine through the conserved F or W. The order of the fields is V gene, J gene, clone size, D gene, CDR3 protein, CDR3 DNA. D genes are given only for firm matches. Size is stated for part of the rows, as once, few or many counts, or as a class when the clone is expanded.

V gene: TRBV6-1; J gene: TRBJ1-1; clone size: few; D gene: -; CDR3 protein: CASSELGREAFF; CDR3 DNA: TGTGCCAGCAGTGAACTGGGCCGTGAAGCTTTCTTT
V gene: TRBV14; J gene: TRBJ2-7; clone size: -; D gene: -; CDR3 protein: CLTSLYEQYF; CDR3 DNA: TGCCTCACTTCACTCTACGAGCAGTACTTC
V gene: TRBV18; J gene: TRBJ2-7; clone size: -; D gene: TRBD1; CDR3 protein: CASSATGIYEQYF; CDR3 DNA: TGTGCCAGCTCAGCGACAGGGATCTACGAGCAGTACTTC
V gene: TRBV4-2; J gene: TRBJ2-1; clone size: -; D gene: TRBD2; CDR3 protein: CASSQDNWETSGPLANEQFF; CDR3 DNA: TGTGCCAGCAGCCAAGATAACTGGGAAACTAGCGGCCCCCTGGCCAATGAGCAGTTCTTC
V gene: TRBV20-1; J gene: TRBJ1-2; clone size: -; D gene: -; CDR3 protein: CSARVTAGYTF; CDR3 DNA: TGCAGTGCTAGAGTCACAGCCGGCTACACCTTC
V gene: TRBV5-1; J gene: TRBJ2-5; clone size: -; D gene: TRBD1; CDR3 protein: CASSLVEGAETQYF; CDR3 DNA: TGCGCCAGCAGCTTGGTAGAGGGGGCCGAGACCCAGTACTTC
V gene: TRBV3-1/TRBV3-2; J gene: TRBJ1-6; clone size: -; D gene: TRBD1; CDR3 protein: CASSQDRDRNNSPLHF; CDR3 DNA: TGTGCCAGCAGCCAGGACCGGGACAGAAATAATTCACCCCTCCACTTT
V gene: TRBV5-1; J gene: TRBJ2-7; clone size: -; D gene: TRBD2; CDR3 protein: CASSLASGRTYEQYF; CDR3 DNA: TGCGCCAGCAGCTTGGCTAGCGGGAGGACCTACGAGCAGTACTTC
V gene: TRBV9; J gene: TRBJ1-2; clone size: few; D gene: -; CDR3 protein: CASSVRDTRAGYTF; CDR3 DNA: TGTGCCAGCAGCGTCAGGGACACTAGAGCTGGCTACACCTTC
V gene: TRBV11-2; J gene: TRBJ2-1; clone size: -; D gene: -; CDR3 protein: CASSVGPPSVFIEQFF; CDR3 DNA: TGTGCCAGCAGTGTAGGGCCCCCTAGCGTTTTTATTGAGCAGTTCTTC
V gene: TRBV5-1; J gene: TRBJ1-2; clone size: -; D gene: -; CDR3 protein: CASSLSGGNYGYTF; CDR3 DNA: TGCGCCAGCAGCTTGTCTGGGGGGAACTATGGCTACACCTTC
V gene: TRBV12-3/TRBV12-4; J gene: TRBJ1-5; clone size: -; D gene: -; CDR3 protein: CASSFGSNQPQHF; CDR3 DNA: TGTGCCAGCAGTTTCGGTAGCAATCAGCCCCAGCATTTT
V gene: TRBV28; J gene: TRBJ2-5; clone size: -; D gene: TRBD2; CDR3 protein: CASSFSLAGGMKETQYF; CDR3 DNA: TGTGCCAGCAGTTTTTCACTAGCGGGAGGTATGAAGGAGACCCAGTACTTC
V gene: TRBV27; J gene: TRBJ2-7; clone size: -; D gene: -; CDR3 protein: CASSETGAGFYEQYF; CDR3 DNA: TGTGCCAGCAGCGAAACTGGGGCAGGTTTTTACGAGCAGTACTTC
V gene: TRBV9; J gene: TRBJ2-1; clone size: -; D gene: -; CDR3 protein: CASSVGPGDNEQFF; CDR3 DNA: TGTGCCAGCAGCGTAGGGCCAGGGGACAATGAGCAGTTCTTC
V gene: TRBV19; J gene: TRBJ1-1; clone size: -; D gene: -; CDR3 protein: CASSPNTGGDTEAFF; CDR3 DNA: TGTGCCAGTAGCCCTAACACGGGGGGTGACACTGAAGCTTTCTTT
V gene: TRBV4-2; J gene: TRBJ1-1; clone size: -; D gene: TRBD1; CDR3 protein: CASSQDDGTASAFF; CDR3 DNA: TGTGCCAGCAGCCAAGATGACGGGACAGCAAGCGCTTTCTTT
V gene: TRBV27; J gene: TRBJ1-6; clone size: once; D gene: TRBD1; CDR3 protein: CASSLNPGQGVPLHF; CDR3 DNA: TGTGCCAGCAGTTTAAATCCGGGACAGGGAGTACCCCTCCACTTT
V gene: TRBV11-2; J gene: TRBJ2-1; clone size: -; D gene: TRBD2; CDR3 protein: CASSLQQTSGLYNEQFF; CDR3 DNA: TGTGCCAGCAGCTTACAACAGACTAGCGGGCTATACAATGAGCAGTTCTTC
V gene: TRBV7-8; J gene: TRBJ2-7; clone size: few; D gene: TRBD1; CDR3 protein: CASSPRGQGGPYEQYF; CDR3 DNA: TGTGCCAGCAGCCCCAGGGGACAGGGAGGCCCCTACGAGCAGTACTTC
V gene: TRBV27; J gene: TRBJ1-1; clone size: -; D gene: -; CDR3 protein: CASTPRGGTEAFF; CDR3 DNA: TGTGCCAGCACCCCTCGGGGGGGCACTGAAGCTTTCTTT
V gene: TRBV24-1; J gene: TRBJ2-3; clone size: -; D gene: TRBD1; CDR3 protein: CATGTDYTDTQYF; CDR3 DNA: TGTGCCACCGGGACAGACTACACAGATACGCAGTATTTT
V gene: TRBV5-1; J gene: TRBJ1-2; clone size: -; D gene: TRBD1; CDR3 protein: CASSLEGAWYGYTF; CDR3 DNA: TGCGCCAGCAGCTTGGAGGGGGCTTGGTATGGCTACACCTTC
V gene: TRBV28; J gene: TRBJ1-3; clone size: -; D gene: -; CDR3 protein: CASSKLLSSGNTIYF; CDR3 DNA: TGTGCCAGCAGTAAATTACTGAGCTCTGGAAACACCATATATTTT
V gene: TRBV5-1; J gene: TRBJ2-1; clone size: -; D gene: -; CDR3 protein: CASSDLPPGTGYNEQFF; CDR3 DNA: TGCGCCAGCAGCGATTTACCTCCCGGGACTGGCTACAATGAGCAGTTCTTC
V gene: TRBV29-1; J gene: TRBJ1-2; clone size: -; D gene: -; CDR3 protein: CSSEDIHYGYTF; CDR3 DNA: TGCAGCTCCGAAGACATTCACTATGGCTACACCTTC
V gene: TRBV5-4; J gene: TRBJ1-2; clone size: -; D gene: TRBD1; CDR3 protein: CASSFTGVLSYTF; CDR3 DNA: TGTGCCAGCAGCTTTACAGGGGTGCTTTCTTACACCTTC
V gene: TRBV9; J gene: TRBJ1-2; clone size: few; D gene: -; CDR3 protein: CASSVVGENYGYTF; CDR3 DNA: TGTGCCAGCAGCGTAGTAGGGGAAAACTATGGCTACACCTTC
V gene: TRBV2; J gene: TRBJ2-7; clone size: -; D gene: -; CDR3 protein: CASSEGGALDYEQYF; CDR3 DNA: TGTGCCAGCAGTGAAGGGGGAGCTTTAGACTACGAGCAGTACTTC
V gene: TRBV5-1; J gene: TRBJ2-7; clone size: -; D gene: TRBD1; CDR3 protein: CASSETGGAYEQYF; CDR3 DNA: TGCGCCAGCAGCGAGACAGGGGGTGCCTACGAGCAGTACTTC
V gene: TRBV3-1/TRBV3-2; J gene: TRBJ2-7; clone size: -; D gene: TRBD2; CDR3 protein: CASSHHPGLAEYEQYF; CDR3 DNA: TGTGCCAGCAGCCACCACCCTGGACTAGCGGAGTACGAGCAGTACTTC
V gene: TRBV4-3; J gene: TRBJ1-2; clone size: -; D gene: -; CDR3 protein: CASSQDSNYGYTF; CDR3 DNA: TGCGCCAGCAGCCAGGACAGTAACTATGGCTACACCTTC
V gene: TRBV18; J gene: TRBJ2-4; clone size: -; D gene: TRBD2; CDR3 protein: CASSPQPYREKGAGGCYF; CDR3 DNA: TGTGCCAGCTCACCCCAGCCCTACAGGGAGAAGGGAGCGGGAGGATGTTACTTC
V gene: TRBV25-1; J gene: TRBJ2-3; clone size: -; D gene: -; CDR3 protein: CASTGGRGSTDTQYF; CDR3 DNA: TGTGCCAGCACCGGGGGGAGGGGGAGCACAGATACGCAGTATTTT
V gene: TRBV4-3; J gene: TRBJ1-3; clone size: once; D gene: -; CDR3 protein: CASSQGSAGSGNTIYF; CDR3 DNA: TGCGCCAGCAGCCAAGGAAGTGCGGGGTCTGGAAACACCATATATTTT
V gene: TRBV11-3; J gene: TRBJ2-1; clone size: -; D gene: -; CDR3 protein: CASSLGDSANNEQFF; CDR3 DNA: TGTGCCAGCAGCTTAGGGGATAGCGCGAACAATGAGCAGTTCTTC
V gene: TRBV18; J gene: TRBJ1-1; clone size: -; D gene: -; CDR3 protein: CASSPLTGNTEAFF; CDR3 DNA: TGTGCCAGCTCACCATTAACAGGGAACACTGAAGCTTTCTTT
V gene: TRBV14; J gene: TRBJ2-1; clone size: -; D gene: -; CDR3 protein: CASSQDGATSPLHYNEQFF; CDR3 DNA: TGTGCCAGCAGCCAAGATGGTGCGACTAGTCCCCTACACTACAATGAGCAGTTCTTC
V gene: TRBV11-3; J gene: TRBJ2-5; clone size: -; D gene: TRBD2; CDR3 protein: CASSLDPGGPQYF; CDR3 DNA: TGTGCCAGCAGCTTAGATCCGGGGGGGCCCCAGTACTTC
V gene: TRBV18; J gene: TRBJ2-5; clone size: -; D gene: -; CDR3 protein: CANSPIVASLSAEAQYF; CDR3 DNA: TGTGCCAACTCACCGATCGTAGCGAGCCTTTCAGCGGAGGCCCAGTACTTC
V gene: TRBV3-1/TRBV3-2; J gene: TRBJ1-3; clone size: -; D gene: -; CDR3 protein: CASRRSVSGNTIYF; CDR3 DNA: TGTGCCAGCAGGAGAAGCGTCTCTGGAAACACCATATATTTT
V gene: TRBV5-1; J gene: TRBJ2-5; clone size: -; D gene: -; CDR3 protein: CASTRDFQETQYF; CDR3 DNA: TGCGCCAGCACGCGGGACTTCCAAGAGACCCAGTACTTC
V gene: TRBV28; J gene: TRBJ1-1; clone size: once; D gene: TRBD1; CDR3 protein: CASSLSSGTDTEAFF; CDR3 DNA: TGTGCCAGCAGTTTATCGTCCGGGACAGACACTGAAGCTTTCTTT
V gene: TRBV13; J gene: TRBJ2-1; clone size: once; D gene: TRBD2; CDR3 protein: CASSPPPGLAGSSYNEQFF; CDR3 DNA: TGTGCCAGCAGCCCCCCCCCGGGACTAGCGGGGAGCTCCTACAATGAGCAGTTCTTC
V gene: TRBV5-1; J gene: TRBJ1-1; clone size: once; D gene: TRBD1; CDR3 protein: CASFRDRGNTEAFF; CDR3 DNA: TGCGCCAGCTTCCGAGACAGGGGGAACACTGAAGCTTTCTTT
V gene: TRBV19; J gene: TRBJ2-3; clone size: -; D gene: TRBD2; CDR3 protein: CASSIGGGLTDTQYF; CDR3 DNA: TGTGCCAGTAGTATCGGGGGGGGGCTCACAGATACGCAGTATTTT
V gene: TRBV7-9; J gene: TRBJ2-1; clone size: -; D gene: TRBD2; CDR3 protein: CASSLAGTSGSPANNEQFF; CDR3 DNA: TGTGCCAGCAGCTTAGCCGGGACTAGCGGGAGCCCCGCTAACAATGAGCAGTTCTTC
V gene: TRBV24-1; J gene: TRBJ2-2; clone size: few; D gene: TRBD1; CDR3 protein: CATAGQGASGELFF; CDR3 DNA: TGTGCCACCGCCGGACAGGGGGCTTCGGGGGAGCTGTTTTTT
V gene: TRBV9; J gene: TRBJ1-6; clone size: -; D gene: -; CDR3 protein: CASSVAGGANSPLHF; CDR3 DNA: TGTGCCAGCAGCGTAGCGGGGGGTGCAAATTCACCCCTCCACTTT
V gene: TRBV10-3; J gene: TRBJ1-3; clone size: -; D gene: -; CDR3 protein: CAIRPSGNTIYF; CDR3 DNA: TGTGCCATCCGTCCGTCTGGAAACACCATATATTTT
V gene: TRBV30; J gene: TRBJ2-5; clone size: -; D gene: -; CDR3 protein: CAWTGKETQYF; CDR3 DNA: TGTGCCTGGACAGGGAAAGAGACCCAGTACTTC
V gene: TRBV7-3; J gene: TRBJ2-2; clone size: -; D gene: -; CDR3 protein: CASSFGARSGELFF; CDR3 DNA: TGTGCCAGCAGCTTTGGCGCCCGGAGCGGGGAGCTGTTTTTT
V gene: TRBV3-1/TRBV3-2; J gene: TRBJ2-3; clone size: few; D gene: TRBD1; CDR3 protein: CASSLRTGGADTQYF; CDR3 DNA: TGTGCCAGCAGCCTCCGGACAGGGGGCGCAGATACGCAGTATTTT
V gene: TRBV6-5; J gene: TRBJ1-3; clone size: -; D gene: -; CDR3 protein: CASISPGNTIYF; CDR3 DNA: TGTGCCAGCATTAGCCCCGGAAACACCATATATTTT